The present T cell receptor beta chain was sequenced within a study of T-cell reconstitution after alpha-beta-depleted transplantation in children. General study points: As was reported, about two months after transplant, alpha-beta T cells came from several hundred expanded graft clones.

With regard to this clonotype: The antigen is unknown.

The library targeted TCRbeta and was prepared with unique molecular identifiers. Each CDR3 protein is one row after TCRdb ran MiXCR on the PCR reads. The profile shows some 550,000 distinct CDR3 sequences, 23% of them singletons. Germline CDR1 and CDR2: DFQATT and SNEGSKA (reference sequence). V trimming: 6 bases; J trimming: 6 bases; junction bases outside the gene matches: 13. This CDR3 contains 17 residues. The clonotype originates from a boy younger than two who had a stem cell transplant for acute myeloid leukemia, so the T cells may come from the graft donor. The specimen comprised PBMCs, mostly from graft donor cells, sampled 360 days after TCRalphabeta/CD19-depleted stem cell transplant. The chain couples TRBV20-1 to TRBJ2-1; 14 nucleotides agree with TRBD2. The CDR3 DNA sequence: TGCAGTGCCATTCTCCCGGGACTAGCGGGGGCGGGCAATGAGCAGTTCTTC. This codes for CSAILPGLAGAGNEQFF.